A selection of T cell receptor beta chains follows, all from one sample in a study of chronic HIV infection and antiretroviral therapy. Using its own MiXCR run on the 5' RACE reads, TCRdb lists one record per CDR3 protein. The data show 25,000 to 35,000 distinct CDR3 sequences, around 9% seen once. The sequenced sample consisted of peripheral blood. These receptors all come from an adult who had HIV and had not received antiretroviral therapy, or was an uninfected healthy control (not recorded which). Both conserved end residues are part of each CDR3. D genes are given only for firm matches. Size tells how often a clone was seen (once, few, many) or the class of an expanded clone, and some rows leave it out.

V,J,D,size,DNA,CDR3
TRBV29-1,TRBJ1-1,.,.,TGCAGCGTTGTTTCCTGGAACACTGAAGCTTTCTTT,CSVVSWNTEAFF
TRBV2,TRBJ2-7,.,.,TGTGCCAGCAGTCAGGACACAGCCTACGAGCAGTACTTC,CASSQDTAYEQYF
TRBV27,TRBJ2-3,.,many,TGTGCCAGCAGTTTATTGGGCGGGGATACGCAGTATTTT,CASSLLGGDTQYF
TRBV9,TRBJ2-1,TRBD1,few,TGTGCCAGCAGCGTGACCGGGACAGGGGCCTGGGGGGATGAGCAGTTCTTC,CASSVTGTGAWGDEQFF
TRBV20-1,TRBJ2-3,.,many,TGCAGTGCTACGTCACGGAGAGCTAGCACAGATACGCAGTATTTT,CSATSRRASTDTQYF
TRBV30,TRBJ1-5,.,few,TGTGCCTGGAGTGTAGACCTGAATCAGCCCCAGCATTTT,CAWSVDLNQPQHF
TRBV29-1,TRBJ2-3,.,many,TGCAGCGTTGAATTCATGGGTACGCAGTATTTT,CSVEFMGTQYF
TRBV2,TRBJ2-3,TRBD1,many,TGTGCCAGCAGTGAAAGGGACAGGGTCACAGATACGCAGTATTTT,CASSERDRVTDTQYF
TRBV12-3/TRBV12-4,TRBJ1-2,.,many,TGTGCCAGCAGTTTAATAGGGGAGGTATCGTATGGCTACACCTTC,CASSLIGEVSYGYTF
TRBV28,TRBJ1-5,.,.,TGTGCCAGCAGTTTTCGGACATGGGGTGGGAATCAGCCCCAGCATTTT,CASSFRTWGGNQPQHF
TRBV27,TRBJ2-7,.,.,TGTGCCAGCAAGCCACAGGGTACGTTGTACGAGCAGTACTTC,CASKPQGTLYEQYF
TRBV20-1,TRBJ1-1,TRBD1,many,TGCAGTGCCGCGACAGGGGTTTCTGGGAACACTGAAGCTTTCTTT,CSAATGVSGNTEAFF
TRBV5-1,TRBJ2-7,.,many,TGCGCCAGCAGCCCGGACAGATCGACCTACGAGCAGTACTTC,CASSPDRSTYEQYF
TRBV6-5,TRBJ1-5,TRBD1,many,TGTGCCAGCAGTTACGAACAGGGGGTCCAGCCCCAGCATTTT,CASSYEQGVQPQHF
TRBV28,TRBJ2-7,TRBD1,.,TGTGCCAGCAGTCCCCGGGGACAGTCAGGCGAGCAGTACTTC,CASSPRGQSGEQYF
TRBV7-2,TRBJ2-7,.,many,TGTGCCAGCAGCTTAGTTACCAGCTCCTACGAGCAGTACTTC,CASSLVTSSYEQYF
TRBV6-5,TRBJ1-1,.,many,TGTGCCAGCAGCCTGACACCGAACACTGAAGCTTTCTTT,CASSLTPNTEAFF
TRBV5-1,TRBJ2-3,.,.,TGCGCCAGCAGCTTGGATGCCAGGAGGTCAGATACGCAGTATTTT,CASSLDARRSDTQYF
TRBV29-1,TRBJ2-7,.,.,TGCAGCGCCAGCCGGGACTCGTCCTACGAGCAGTACTTC,CSASRDSSYEQYF
TRBV4-2,TRBJ2-1,TRBD2,few,TGTGCCAGCAGCCAAGATACTAGCGGGGGGGCGGGTGAGCAGTTCTTC,CASSQDTSGGAGEQFF
TRBV5-1,TRBJ1-4,.,many,TGCGCCAGCAGCTTCTCTGACAGCCTAAATGAAAAACTGTTTTTT,CASSFSDSLNEKLFF
TRBV7-3,TRBJ2-7,.,.,TGTGCCAGCAGCTTCAAGGGCTTCTCCTACGAGCAGTACTTC,CASSFKGFSYEQYF
TRBV20-1,TRBJ1-2,TRBD1,.,TGCAGTGCTAGAGCACGACAGGGAGAGGACTATGGCTACACCTTC,CSARARQGEDYGYTF
TRBV20-1,TRBJ1-1,.,few,TGCAGTGCTCCCCAAGGGGCCCGGAGCGCTGAAGCTTTCTTT,CSAPQGARSAEAFF
TRBV28,TRBJ2-2,.,many,TGTGCCAGCAGCCCCCAGGGAATTTTTACCGGGGAGCTGTTTTTT,CASSPQGIFTGELFF
TRBV4-1,TRBJ1-2,.,few,TGCGCCAGCAGCCAAGATAGGCAGTTTAACTATGGCTACACCTTC,CASSQDRQFNYGYTF
TRBV19,TRBJ2-2,.,many,TGTGCCAGTAGTATAAGACCGGGCCTAGCACCCACCGGGGAGCTGTTTTTT,CASSIRPGLAPTGELFF
TRBV28,TRBJ1-4,.,.,TGTGCCAGAAGTTCACAGAGGATTGCAACTAATGAAAAACTGTTTTTT,CARSSQRIATNEKLFF
TRBV4-2,TRBJ2-3,TRBD2,.,TGTGCCAGCAGCCAAGAATTAGCGGGAGGTGCAGATACGCAGTATTTT,CASSQELAGGADTQYF
TRBV2,TRBJ1-4,.,.,TGTGCCAGCACCACTCCCGAGAGGGTCGGGGGAGAAAAACTGTTTTTT,CASTTPERVGGEKLFF
TRBV19,TRBJ2-3,TRBD1,many,TGTGCCAGTAGTCCAACGCCTGGACAGGGGGCCTCAGATACGCAGTATTTT,CASSPTPGQGASDTQYF
TRBV20-1,TRBJ2-3,.,many,TGCAGTGCTAGCCCCAGCGCACCCACAGATACGCAGTATTTT,CSASPSAPTDTQYF
TRBV12-3/TRBV12-4,TRBJ2-1,TRBD1,few,TGTGCCAGCAGTTTACGGACAGGGGGGCCTTACAATGAGCAGTTCTTC,CASSLRTGGPYNEQFF
TRBV29-1,TRBJ1-2,.,few,TGCAGCGTTACGGACGGGAACTATGGCTACACCTTC,CSVTDGNYGYTF
TRBV14,TRBJ2-1,.,many,TGTGCCAGCAGCCAAACCACCATTTTCAATGAGCAGTTCTTC,CASSQTTIFNEQFF
TRBV2,TRBJ2-4,.,many,TGTGCCAGCGGGTCCGGGACACTAGGCGAACTAGCCAAAAACATTCAGTACTTC,CASGSGTLGELAKNIQYF
TRBV7-8,TRBJ2-1,TRBD2,many,TGTGCCAGCAGCTTAGTTGTAGCGGGAGTCACTGAGCAGTTCTTC,CASSLVVAGVTEQFF
TRBV7-9,TRBJ2-5,.,few,TGTGCCAGCAGCTTATGGAGGACAGACCAAGAGACCCAGTACTTC,CASSLWRTDQETQYF
TRBV12-3/TRBV12-4,TRBJ2-5,.,.,TGTGCCAGCAGTTCGCCGGGAGAAGAGACCCAGTACTTC,CASSSPGEETQYF
TRBV28,TRBJ2-6,TRBD1,.,TGTGCCAGCACCACCCCGGACAGGGCCCGATCTGGGGCCAACGTCCTGACTTTC,CASTTPDRARSGANVLTF
TRBV7-8,TRBJ1-1,.,few,TGTGCCAGCAGCAGAGGACCGGGTTATATCACTGAAGCTTTCTTT,CASSRGPGYITEAFF
TRBV14,TRBJ2-1,.,many,TGTGCCAGCAGCCTGGGCCTAGGGGATGAGCAGTTCTTC,CASSLGLGDEQFF
TRBV20-1,TRBJ2-7,TRBD1,many,TGCAGTGCTAGGCCCGTGGGACAGGGGCCCTACGAGCAGTACTTC,CSARPVGQGPYEQYF
TRBV20-1,TRBJ2-7,.,many,TGCAGTGCTAGACCCCTAGCGAGACTGACCTCCTACGAGCAGTACTTC,CSARPLARLTSYEQYF
TRBV10-3,TRBJ2-6,.,.,TGTGCCATCAGTAAAACACAGGTTTCCTCTGGGGCCAACGTCCTGACTTTC,CAISKTQVSSGANVLTF
TRBV6-6,TRBJ2-1,TRBD1,many,TGTGCCAGCAGTTACGGGACAGGGGTTGAGAATGAGCAGTTCTTC,CASSYGTGVENEQFF
TRBV29-1,TRBJ1-1,.,.,TGCAGCGTTACGCTGTTGCTACCGAACACTGAAGCTTTCTTT,CSVTLLLPNTEAFF
TRBV6-2/TRBV6-3,TRBJ2-1,.,.,TGTGCCAGCAGTTACTCAGAGCGGGTATCCTACAATGAGCAGTTCTTC,CASSYSERVSYNEQFF
TRBV20-1,TRBJ1-1,.,many,TGCAGTGCTAGAGACAGGGAGACTGAAGCTTTCTTT,CSARDRETEAFF
TRBV4-2,TRBJ2-6,TRBD1,many,TGTGCCAGCAGCCAAGACGTTGGGACAGGGTCGCCTGGGGCCAACGTCCTGACTTTC,CASSQDVGTGSPGANVLTF
TRBV29-1,TRBJ2-5,.,.,TGCAGCGCCCAACAAGAGACCCAGTACTTC,CSAQQETQYF
TRBV29-1,TRBJ1-1,.,many,TGCAGCGCAGATCGGGGGGGAGAAGCTTTCTTT,CSADRGGEAFF
TRBV2,TRBJ1-5,.,few,TGTGCCAGCAAAGGGGAAGGTCAGCCCCAGCATTTT,CASKGEGQPQHF
TRBV21-1,TRBJ2-7,.,many,TGTGCCAGCAGCAAATTCCCTAAAGGGACGGTAGCCTACGAGCAGTACTTC,CASSKFPKGTVAYEQYF
TRBV4-1,TRBJ1-5,.,many,TGCGCCAGCAGCCCAGAAAGGTATAGCAATCAGCCCCAGCATTTT,CASSPERYSNQPQHF
TRBV10-3,TRBJ2-1,TRBD2,many,TGTGCCACCCTTGGGCTAGCGGGAGTCCGCGAGCAGTTCTTC,CATLGLAGVREQFF
TRBV11-2,TRBJ1-1,.,.,TGTGCCAGCAGCTTAGGCAGGGCGAACACTGAAGCTTTCTTT,CASSLGRANTEAFF
TRBV20-1,TRBJ2-1,TRBD1,.,TGCAGTGCTAGGCCAGGGGGCGACCCGGGTCCAGTAAGGCAGTACAATGAGCAGTTCTTC,CSARPGGDPGPVRQYNEQFF
TRBV10-3,TRBJ2-1,TRBD2,.,TGTGCCATCAGTGATGCGGGAGGCATGAATGAGCAGTTCTTC,CAISDAGGMNEQFF